This T cell receptor (beta chain) was profiled in a study of blood T cell repertoires in COVID-19. V lost 0 bases, J lost 3 bases, and 6 bases lay in between. Germline V gene sequence: CDR1 MNHEY, CDR2 SVGEGT. The CDR3 extends over 14 amino acids. This clone was observed a handful of times. Measured with immunoSEQ multiplex PCR; TCRdb has only the in-frame clones, and not every one. The top ten clones hold around 2.5% of a sample with 200,000 to 300,000 clones, 75% to 95% of them seen once. Sequenced: peripheral blood. The source of this sequence is a person between 18 and 35 years old with COVID-19, enrolled during active disease. This chain uses TRBV6-2 or TRBV6-3 with TRBJ1-5, with D uncertain. The CDR3 region is CASSYSSTNQPQHF. The CDR3 DNA sequence: TGTGCCAGCAGTTACTCGAGTACCAATCAGCCCCAGCATTTT.